This TCR beta chain appears in the sequencing data of a study of cytomegalovirus exposure and HLA in healthy donors. This CDR3 is 15 amino acids long. Unmatched junction bases numbered 7, after V lost 2 bases and J lost 3 bases. Germline V CDR1 and CDR2: SGHTA, FQGTGA. It was with 60 Vbeta and 13 Jbeta primers that the PCR ran. The data were produced by immunoSEQ multiplex PCR, yet TCRdb's version contains in-frame clones alone and is incomplete. The repertoire holds fewer than 200,000 clones, around 69% seen once, with 2.5% to 3% in the top ten. This clone was found a few times. The source is a woman between 25 and 40 years old in good health and CMV-seronegative. The rearrangement links TRBV7-3 to TRBJ2-7; 7 positions match TRBD2. Sequencing was carried out using PBMCs. This CDR3 is CASSLGGGLNYEQYF. The CDR3 nucleotides are TGTGCCAGCAGCTTAGGCGGGGGTCTGAACTACGAGCAGTACTTC.